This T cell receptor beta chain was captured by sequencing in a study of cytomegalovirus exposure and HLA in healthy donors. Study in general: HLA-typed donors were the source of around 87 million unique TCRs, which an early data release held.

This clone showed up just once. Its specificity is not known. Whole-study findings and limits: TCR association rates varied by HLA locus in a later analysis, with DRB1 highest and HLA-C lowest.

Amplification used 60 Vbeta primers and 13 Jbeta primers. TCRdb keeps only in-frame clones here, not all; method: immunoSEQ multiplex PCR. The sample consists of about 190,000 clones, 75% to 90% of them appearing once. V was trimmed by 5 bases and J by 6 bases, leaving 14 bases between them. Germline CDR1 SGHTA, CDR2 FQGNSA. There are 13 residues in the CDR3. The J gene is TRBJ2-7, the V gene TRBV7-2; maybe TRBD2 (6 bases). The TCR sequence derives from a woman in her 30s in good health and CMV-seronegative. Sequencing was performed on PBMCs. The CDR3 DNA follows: TGTGCCAGCAGCGCCCTAACTAGCTCCGAGCAGTACTTC. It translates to CASSALTSSEQYF.